A selection of T cell receptor beta chains follows, all from one sample in a study of T cells after yellow fever vaccination. TCRdb processed the 5' RACE reads anew with MiXCR; each CDR3 protein has one entry. The repertoire holds about 320,000 distinct CDR3 sequences, 9.5% to 15% seen once, with about 3% in the top ten. Source: CD4+ T cells sorted from PBMCs, taken 15 days after the yellow fever booster vaccination. The origin of the receptors is a man younger than 30 who received the YFV17D yellow fever vaccine. Each CDR3 is given with its conserved first and last residue. The D gene is left open where the match is weak. For some rows the clone size is stated as once, few or many, or as a class when expanded; others skip it.

>TRBJ1-5|14|TRBV7-2|.|.
CASSPQGFNQPQHF
TGTGCCAGCAGCCCCCAAGGTTTCAATCAGCCCCAGCATTTT
>TRBJ2-5|18|TRBV5-6|TRBD1|.
CASSSPRDRGSHLETQYF
TGTGCCAGCAGCTCACCCCGGGACAGGGGATCACATCTGGAGACCCAGTACTTC
>TRBJ2-5|14|TRBV5-4|.|few
CASSAGPGRETQYF
TGTGCCAGCAGCGCGGGCCCGGGACGAGAGACCCAGTACTTC
>TRBJ2-7|17|TRBV3-1|TRBD1|.
CASSQHPGTGYSYEQYF
TGTGCCAGCAGCCAACATCCCGGGACAGGATACTCCTACGAGCAGTACTTC
>TRBJ2-3|16|TRBV28|TRBD2|.
CASTGWSGGATDTQYF
TGTGCCAGCACCGGATGGAGCGGGGGGGCTACAGATACGCAGTATTTT
>TRBJ2-2|13|TRBV28|TRBD1|.
CASTGGDTGELFF
TGTGCCAGCACAGGGGGCGACACCGGGGAGCTGTTTTTT
>TRBJ1-2|16|TRBV4-2|.|.
CASSQDSTGLYDGYTF
TGTGCCAGCAGCCAAGATAGTACAGGGTTGTATGATGGCTACACCTTC
>TRBJ2-7|14|TRBV4-1|TRBD1|few
CASQRETGIYEQYF
TGCGCGAGCCAGAGGGAGACAGGGATCTACGAGCAGTACTTC
>TRBJ2-5|14|TRBV11-2|.|few
CASSLEGLRQTQYF
TGTGCCAGCAGCTTAGAAGGACTAAGGCAGACCCAGTACTTC
>TRBJ1-5|14|TRBV28|.|few
CASSFLLSAQPQHF
TGTGCCAGCAGTTTCCTTTTATCGGCACAGCCCCAGCATTTT
>TRBJ1-2|16|TRBV7-9|TRBD1|.
CASSPRDRGRNYGYTF
TGTGCCAGCAGCCCGCGGGACAGGGGGCGCAACTATGGCTACACCTTC
>TRBJ2-2|14|TRBV7-2|.|many
CASSLVPTGGELFF
TGTGCCAGCAGCTTAGTTCCAACCGGGGGGGAGCTGTTTTTT
>TRBJ2-1|15|TRBV12-3/TRBV12-4|TRBD2|many
CASSPPSGGVNEQFF
TGTGCCAGCAGCCCCCCTAGCGGGGGGGTTAATGAGCAGTTCTTC
>TRBJ2-2|15|TRBV5-1|TRBD2|few
CASKTSSGGTGELFF
TGCGCCAGCAAAACGAGTAGCGGGGGGACCGGGGAGCTGTTTTTT